This TCR beta chain was identified during a study of blood T cell repertoires in COVID-19. Data came from immunoSEQ multiplex PCR; TCRdb stores just in-frame clones and leaves some out. The table has 150,000 to 200,000 clones, roughly four fifths seen once. The CDR3 is made up of 15 amino acids. Germline-derived CDR1 and CDR2 are SGHVS and FNYEAQ. Trimming at V came to 5 bases and at J to 3 bases, leaving 10 bases not matched to a gene. Sequenced material: peripheral blood. The rearrangement links TRBV7-6 to TRBJ2-7; 7 nucleotides match TRBD1. This sequence originates from a woman older than 75 with COVID-19, enrolled during active disease. CDR3 loop: CASSAGGFIGYEQYF. The CDR3, as DNA: TGTGCCAGCAGCGCAGGGGGTTTCATAGGCTACGAGCAGTACTTC.